These T cell receptor beta chains were read from a single sample in a study of blood T cell repertoires in COVID-19. Measured with immunoSEQ multiplex PCR; TCRdb has only the in-frame clones, and not every one. The sample consists of approximately 290,000 clones, roughly 80% of them appearing once. The sequenced sample was peripheral blood. These receptors all stem from a person aged 65 to 85 with COVID-19, enrolled during active disease. CDR3s include the opening cysteine and the closing phenylalanine or tryptophan. Where a row states a size, it is once, few, many or the class of an expanded clone; other rows omit it.

V gene	clone size	J gene	CDR3 protein
TRBV6-2/TRBV6-3	.	TRBJ1-5	CASSYSPLQPGQGSQPQHF
TRBV19	once	TRBJ2-3	CAELAGGSLTQYF
TRBV5-8	once	TRBJ1-5	CASSLAGTGISNQPQHF
TRBV9	.	TRBJ2-5	CASSAAVGVRETQYF
TRBV20-1	.	TRBJ2-7	CSAGTSFEQYF
TRBV6-2/TRBV6-3	.	TRBJ2-1	CASSSQGSLAGATYEQFF
TRBV29-1	.	TRBJ1-4	CSVVPTGHLPNEKLFF
TRBV6-1	.	TRBJ2-1	CASSGWGQGAYNEQFF
TRBV7-9	.	TRBJ1-2	CASSLVEGRHTF
TRBV5-1	.	TRBJ1-3	CASSLEGQGGGNTIYF
TRBV12-3/TRBV12-4	.	TRBJ1-2	CASSSSVLGYTF
TRBV11-2	.	TRBJ2-4	CASSSLTSGGAAKNIQYF
TRBV6-1	.	TRBJ1-1	CASSERTGAFF
TRBV6-5	.	TRBJ2-5	CASSRTSGRPETQYF
TRBV28	once	TRBJ2-2	CATASGGTGELFF
TRBV7-2	few	TRBJ1-1	CASSSPPGGRNTEAFF
TRBV15	.	TRBJ1-2	CATSRDRDRDQYGYTF
TRBV11-3	once	TRBJ2-3	CASSRGGVGSTDTQYF
TRBV5-1	.	TRBJ2-3	CASSWTGGSDTQYF
TRBV7-9	.	TRBJ2-2	CASSSPPGQGNTGELFF
TRBV5-4	few	TRBJ1-6	CASSSQTVDNSPLHF
TRBV29-1	.	TRBJ1-1	CSVTGGGRAFF
TRBV25-1	.	TRBJ2-5	CASGWQTQYF
TRBV11-2	.	TRBJ1-5	CASTQNSNQPQHF
TRBV5-8	.	TRBJ1-5	CASSRQTGGGYSNQPQHF
TRBV29-1	.	TRBJ1-5	CSVDSGSGPQHF
TRBV19	.	TRBJ2-7	CARMRGQARSYEQYF
TRBV7-2	once	TRBJ2-1	CASSLIPGGSNEQFF
TRBV7-9	.	TRBJ1-1	CASIYREGMRSTEAFF
TRBV10-3	.	TRBJ2-5	CAISARTGGEQTQYF
TRBV10-2	.	TRBJ2-1	CASRQAGGPASSYNEQFF
TRBV5-1	.	TRBJ2-2	CASQLGQGTGELFF
TRBV15	.	TRBJ1-3	CATSRQTDSGNTIYF
TRBV12-3/TRBV12-4	.	TRBJ1-1	CASSLGSGTEAFF
TRBV3-1/TRBV3-2	.	TRBJ2-2	CASSQEPETGWVVTGELFF
TRBV7-9	once	TRBJ2-2	CASKSAGGAPGELFF
TRBV7-9	few	TRBJ1-1	CASSFGGDAEAFF
TRBV3-1/TRBV3-2	.	TRBJ2-5	CASSPGQGARQETQYF
TRBV9	.	TRBJ1-2	CASSGGSGANYGYTF
TRBV6-5	.	TRBJ2-7	CASRTSRTYEQYF
TRBV11-3	.	TRBJ2-7	CASSQDSFKKQYF
TRBV28	.	TRBJ2-7	CASSSSGQGPYEQYF
TRBV20-1	.	TRBJ1-2	CSASEGGANYGYTF
TRBV6-1	once	TRBJ1-3	CASSEADRGGNTIYF
TRBV24-1	.	TRBJ1-2	CATSDRSPTGIYGYTF
TRBV7-9	.	TRBJ2-3	CASSPLRDRGTDTQYF
TRBV6-2/TRBV6-3	.	TRBJ2-7	CASSYSTSGAYEQYF
TRBV4-1	.	TRBJ1-4	CASSQSLTGEKLFF
TRBV7-9	.	TRBJ2-1	CASSLLAGGPRQFF
TRBV5-6	.	TRBJ1-2	CASSWTGGWGYTF
TRBV5-1	.	TRBJ1-2	CASSLAANYGYTF
TRBV5-1	.	TRBJ2-2	CASSYSSGPRTGELFF
TRBV7-2	few	TRBJ1-6	CASSLEVAGNSPLHF